Following are 14 T cell receptor beta chains from one sample sequenced in a study of regulatory T cells in long-lasting Graves disease. Each CDR3 protein is one row after TCRdb ran MiXCR on the reads. The sample records more than 950 distinct CDR3 sequences, approximately 50% being singletons. Isolated PBMC RNA provided the starting material for the TCR library. The input for sequencing was peripheral blood mononuclear cells (PBMCs), taken with antithyroid drug treatment, in newly diagnosed or persistent Graves disease (not recorded which). The receptors were sampled from a female donor with Graves disease.

The chain combines TRBV29-1 with TRBJ2-1; 10 nucleotides match TRBD2. CDR1 and CDR2 from the germline V gene are SQVTM and ANQGSEA. The CDR3 length is 14 residues. The V and J ends lost 2 bases and 8 bases, in that order; junction bases with no gene match: 6. CDR3 bases: TGCAGCGTTGAATGGCTAGCGGGAGAGCATGAGCAGTTCTTC. Amino acids: CSVEWLAGEHEQFF.

This chain connects TRBV19 to TRBJ2-5; the match to TRBD2 covers 12 bases. The CDR3 is 16 residues long. The V segment lost 4 bases and the J segment 5 bases; nucleotides outside the gene matches: 8. Germline lookup yields CDR1 LNHDA and CDR2 SQIVND (reference sequence). CDR3 amino acids: CASSRPGLAGGETQYF. CDR3 in DNA: TGTGCCAGTAGTAGACCGGGACTAGCGGGTGGTGAGACCCAGTACTTC.

The chain has TRBV11-2 and TRBJ2-7, with D possibly TRBD1 on 6 matching bases. Germline assignment: CDR1 SGHAT and CDR2 FQNNGV. Trimming shortened V by 1 base and J by 3 bases, and 13 bases separated the two germline ends. This CDR3 contains 15 residues. In DNA, the CDR3 is TGTGCCAGCAGCTTAGTTCCAGGGGATAGCTACGAGCAGTACTTC. It codes for CASSLVPGDSYEQYF.

The chain carries TRBV29-1 and TRBJ1-3; 7 bases are shared with TRBD1. J lost 4 bases, V lost 7 bases, and 4 bases had no gene match. CDR3 length: 12 residues. Germline values: CDR1 SQVTM, CDR2 ANQGSEA. This CDR3 reads CSAKTGGNTIYF. The CDR3 nucleotides are TGCAGCGCTAAGACAGGGGGAAACACCATATATTTT.

The rearrangement uses TRBV29-1 and TRBJ1-2; D gene unclear. The germline V and J ends were trimmed by 3 bases and 0 bases, with 2 bases remaining between them. The CDR3 covers 11 residues. Germline CDR1 SQVTM, CDR2 ANQGSEA. CDR3: CSVDTNYGYTF. CDR3 in DNA: TGCAGCGTTGACACTAACTATGGCTACACCTTC.

A few counts support this clonotype. The V gene is TRBV27, the J gene TRBJ2-7; D gene unclear. The V end was cut by 2 bases, the J end by 2 bases, with 10 bases between. CDR1 is MNHEY, CDR2 SMNVEV, per germline (reference sequence). CDR3 length: 14 residues. CDR3 sequence: CASSLIYQAYEQYF. The DNA for the CDR3 is TGTGCCAGCAGTTTAATTTACCAAGCCTACGAGCAGTACTTC.

The chain carries TRBV13 and TRBJ1-2, with 8 bases identical to TRBD1. Germline V lookup: CDR1 PRHDT, CDR2 FYEKMQ (reference sequence). J gave up 3 bases and V 0 bases, and 0 bases lay outside the gene matches. The CDR3 spans 14 residues. The DNA for the CDR3 is TGTGCCAGCAGCTTAGGGACAGGGGACTATGGCTACACCTTC. Amino acids: CASSLGTGDYGYTF.

V gene TRBV6-2 or TRBV6-3 combines with J gene TRBJ2-6; D perhaps matches TRBD1 (5 bases). This CDR3 comprises 15 residues. Germline V gives CDR1 MNHEY, CDR2 SVGEGT. V lost 7 bases, J lost 2 bases, and 12 bases lay in between. The CDR3 region has the DNA TGTGCCAGCAACGAGGAAGGGGCTGGGGCCAACGTCCTGACTTTC. Its translation is CASNEEGAGANVLTF.

The chain recombines TRBV11-1 with TRBJ1-2, with D possibly TRBD1 on 6 matching bases. In germline, CDR1 is SGHAT, CDR2 FQDESV (reference sequence). V was clipped by 4 bases and J by 5 bases, with 8 bases between them. The CDR3 extends over 12 amino acids. The DNA of the CDR3 is TGTGCCAGCAGCTCCGGGACATATGGCTACACCTTC. Its translation: CASSSGTYGYTF.

The V call is TRBV28, the J call TRBJ2-3; D call uncertain. Germline lookup yields CDR1 MDHEN and CDR2 SYDVKM. This CDR3 comprises 17 residues. The germline V and J ends were trimmed by 3 bases and 1 base, with 17 bases remaining between them. The CDR3 coding sequence is TGTGCCAGCAGTTTTCTGCGAGAAGTTGGAGGCACAGATACGCAGTATTTT. It codes for CASSFLREVGGTDTQYF.

The chain joins TRBV28 to TRBJ2-2; TRBD1 aligns across 8 bases. In germline, CDR1 is MDHEN, CDR2 SYDVKM. V was clipped by 6 bases and J by 4 bases; unmatched bases: 7. This CDR3 has 15 residues. CDR3 amino acids: CASRRGQGATGELFF. DNA of the CDR3: TGTGCCAGCAGGCGTGGACAGGGAGCCACCGGGGAGCTGTTTTTT.

This sequence joins TRBV19 and TRBJ2-2; D unresolved. The CDR3 has 14 residues. Germline V gene lookup returns CDR1 LNHDA and CDR2 SQIVND (reference sequence). Deletions cut 4 bases from V and 3 bases from J, with 9 bases between. The CDR3 loop is CASSSGYYTGELFF. CDR3 DNA sequence: TGTGCCAGTAGTAGTGGCTACTACACCGGGGAGCTGTTTTTT.

The V gene is TRBV11-2, the J gene TRBJ2-3, with unresolved D. With 3 bases removed from V and 4 bases from J, the gap between germline ends came to 5 bases. The CDR3 is made up of 12 amino acids. Germline lookup yields CDR1 SGHAT and CDR2 FQNNGV. In DNA form, the CDR3 reads TGTGCCAGCAGCTTTCCCCCAGATACGCAGTATTTT. Amino acids: CASSFPPDTQYF. The full variable domain, rest sourced from reference TRBV11-2 and TRBJ2-3, is EAGVAQSPRYKIIEKRQSVAFWCNPISGHATLYWYQQILGQGPKLLIQFQNNGVVDDSQLPKDRFSAERLKGVDSTLKIQPAKLEDSAVYLCASSFPPDTQYFGPGTRLTVL.

This chain uses TRBV6-2 or TRBV6-3 with TRBJ1-1; possibly TRBD1 for D (6 bases). The CDR3 is 11 amino acids. Germline V gene sequence: CDR1 MNHEY, CDR2 SVGEGT. The ends were cut back, 5 bases at V and 5 bases at J, with 6 bases in the middle. The CDR3 DNA is TGTGCCAGCAGTACAGGGACTGAAGCTTTCTTT. Encoded protein: CASSTGTEAFF.